This T cell receptor (beta chain) was sequenced in a study of T cell responses to AZD1222 COVID-19 vaccine. CDR3 length equals 12 residues. The V gene's germline CDR1 is MDHEN and CDR2 SYDVKM. The V end lost 9 bases, the J end lost 4 bases, and 12 bases lay between the germline ends. Libraries were prepared by immunoSEQ multiplex PCR; TCRdb keeps only in-frame clonotypes and omits some of them. The table includes around 130,000 clones, 88% detected once. The sequence was collected from an adult who received the AZD1222 COVID-19 vaccine. The source was peripheral blood, collected 28 days after the second AZD1222 dose. This chain joins TRBV28 and TRBJ1-1; D might be TRBD1 (6 bases). The CDR3 reads CASSGHSTEAFF. CDR3 DNA sequence: TGTGCCAGTTCGGGACATAGCACTGAAGCTTTCTTT.